This T cell receptor beta chain is from a study of blood T cell repertoires in COVID-19. The length of the CDR3 is 14 residues. The trim removed 5 bases at V and 2 bases at J, leaving 3 bases unmatched. Germline-derived CDR1 and CDR2 are SEHNR and FQNEAQ (reference sequence). Sequencing used immunoSEQ multiplex PCR; TCRdb keeps in-frame clones, though not all of them. This table has 35,000 to 40,000 clones, 80% appearing once. This clone occurred once. The clonotype originates from an elderly man with active or convalescent COVID-19. The gene calls are TRBV7-9 and TRBJ1-5; 7 bases match TRBD1. The sequenced sample consisted of peripheral blood. CDR3 DNA: TGTGCCAGCAGCGCCGGACAGGGCAATCAGCCCCAGCATTTT. Translating gives CASSAGQGNQPQHF.